This TCR beta chain was sequenced in a study of shared clonotypes between healthy human individuals. Overall study findings and caveats: Naive subsets tended to show greater estimated richness than memory subsets.

Clones were sequenced by immunoSEQ multiplex PCR, and TCRdb holds only the in-frame ones, with some missing. The sample has about 2.3 million clones; 85% to 95% are singletons. All donors were healthy HIV-negative adults lacking recent acute infections or vaccinations. About this clone itself: The antigen remains unidentified.

Germline CDR1 and CDR2: SQVTM and ANQGSEA. This CDR3 is 14 amino acids long. The V and J ends lost 4 bases and 2 bases respectively, with 14 bases between them. This chain links TRBV29-1 with TRBJ1-2; weak D call: TRBD1 (5 bases). This TCR came from a man aged 18 to 30 in good health. Some clones in this sample may be carry-over from other donors' samples. Sequenced: naive CD4+ T cells from PBMCs. As for subset: CD45RA+ positively selected. The CDR3 spells CSVVLREMNYGYTF. Written as DNA, the CDR3 is TGCAGCGTTGTTCTCAGGGAGATGAACTATGGCTACACCTTC.